This is a list of T cell receptor beta chains from one sample in a study of identical twins. Using its own MiXCR run on the 5' RACE reads, TCRdb lists one record per CDR3 protein. The top ten clones hold about 1.8% of a sample with hundreds of thousands of distinct CDR3 sequences, around 8% of them seen once. This same sample was also part of a study on yellow fever vaccine responses in identical twins.

Material for sequencing was memory (CD45RO+) T cells sorted from blood. The receptors stem from a young woman in good health. CDR3s include the opening cysteine and the closing phenylalanine or tryptophan. A D gene is named only where the DNA matches it firmly. Only some rows state a clone size, as once, few, many or a class for expanded clones.

D	length	size	J	V	CDR3	DNA
.	14	few	TRBJ1-1	TRBV20-1	CSAREGYENTEAFF	TGCAGTGCTAGAGAGGGCTATGAGAACACTGAAGCTTTCTTT
.	11	many	TRBJ2-7	TRBV24-1	CATSDAYEQYF	TGTGCCACCAGTGACGCCTACGAGCAGTACTTC
.	11	many	TRBJ2-5	TRBV29-1	CSVESGETQYF	TGCAGCGTTGAAAGTGGGGAGACCCAGTACTTC
TRBD2	16	.	TRBJ2-1	TRBV20-1	CSARAQTSGSYNEQFF	TGCAGTGCTAGAGCCCAGACTAGCGGGAGCTACAATGAGCAGTTCTTC
.	16	many	TRBJ2-1	TRBV6-1	CASSWAGDKSYNEQFF	TGTGCCAGCAGCTGGGCGGGGGACAAGTCCTACAATGAGCAGTTCTTC
.	15	few	TRBJ2-5	TRBV3-1	CASSQDLRQEKTQYF	TGTGCCAGCAGCCAAGATCTGAGGCAGGAAAAGACCCAGTACTTC
.	15	few	TRBJ2-1	TRBV11-3	CASSLEGRGGNEQFF	TGTGCCAGCAGCTTAGAAGGCAGGGGGGGCAATGAGCAGTTCTTC
.	12	.	TRBJ2-1	TRBV20-1	CSAPSSYNEQFF	TGCAGTGCTCCATCCTCCTACAATGAGCAGTTCTTC
.	14	few	TRBJ2-7	TRBV9	CASSVAARMYEQYF	TGTGCCAGCAGCGTAGCGGCCAGGATGTACGAGCAGTACTTC
.	14	few	TRBJ1-1	TRBV2	CASSERVANTEAFF	TGTGCCAGCAGTGAACGGGTTGCGAACACTGAAGCTTTCTTT
.	14	many	TRBJ2-4	TRBV12-3/TRBV12-4	CASSFTLAKNIQYF	TGTGCCAGCAGTTTTACTCTAGCCAAAAACATTCAGTACTTC
.	13	.	TRBJ2-5	TRBV5-1	CASSLSGTGTQYF	TGCGCCAGCAGCCTTAGCGGTACGGGGACCCAGTACTTC
TRBD1	18	few	TRBJ2-1	TRBV27	CASSFLTGTGGEYNEQFF	TGTGCCAGCAGTTTTCTAACCGGGACAGGGGGAGAATACAATGAGCAGTTCTTC
TRBD1	15	many	TRBJ2-5	TRBV24-1	CATSDTPDRGETQYF	TGTGCCACCAGTGATACTCCGGACAGGGGAGAGACCCAGTACTTC
TRBD1	16	few	TRBJ2-3	TRBV7-9	CASSSNRGSGTDTQYF	TGTGCCAGCAGCTCCAACAGGGGTAGTGGCACAGATACGCAGTATTTT
.	15	.	TRBJ2-5	TRBV11-2	CASSPMAAIKETQYF	TGTGCCAGCAGCCCCATGGCAGCTATTAAAGAGACCCAGTACTTC
TRBD1	17	.	TRBJ2-6	TRBV29-1	CSVPEGQGAYGANVLTF	TGCAGCGTCCCGGAGGGACAGGGGGCTTATGGGGCCAACGTCCTGACTTTC
.	13	.	TRBJ2-7	TRBV12-3/TRBV12-4	CASSPWDTGEQYF	TGTGCCAGCAGTCCATGGGACACTGGGGAGCAGTACTTC
TRBD2	20	.	TRBJ2-1	TRBV28	CASSQTGLAGGPSSYNEQFF	TGTGCCAGCAGTCAAACGGGACTAGCGGGGGGTCCCAGCTCCTACAATGAGCAGTTCTTC
TRBD2	13	.	TRBJ2-4	TRBV6-2/TRBV6-3	CASSEKGTSGGGF	TGTGCCAGCAGTGAGAAGGGGACTAGCGGGGGGGGCTTC
TRBD2	20	many	TRBJ2-1	TRBV25-1	CASSDSPGLAGHSSYNEQFF	TGTGCCAGCAGTGATTCTCCGGGACTAGCGGGACATAGCTCCTACAATGAGCAGTTCTTC
TRBD2	14	.	TRBJ2-5	TRBV5-1	CASSGSGGQETQYF	TGCGCCAGCAGCGGCTCGGGGGGGCAAGAGACCCAGTACTTC
.	14	few	TRBJ2-2	TRBV27	CASSLRAGTGELFF	TGTGCCAGCAGTTTGCGGGCGGGCACCGGGGAGCTGTTTTTT
.	14	many	TRBJ1-1	TRBV7-9	CASSLQGGDTEAFF	TGTGCCAGCAGCTTACAGGGCGGCGACACTGAAGCTTTCTTT
.	15	few	TRBJ2-3	TRBV7-7	CASSLLGSGTDTQYF	TGTGCTAGCAGCTTACTGGGTAGCGGCACAGATACGCAGTATTTT
TRBD2	14	few	TRBJ2-5	TRBV9	CASTAGGTSETQYF	TGTGCCAGCACTGCGGGGGGAACGTCGGAGACCCAGTACTTC
TRBD2	15	few	TRBJ2-3	TRBV20-1	CSASRLAGSTDTQYF	TGCAGTGCTAGCCGACTAGCGGGGAGCACAGATACGCAGTATTTT
TRBD1	17	few	TRBJ2-5	TRBV15	CATSRVGAGGYQETQYF	TGTGCCACCAGCAGAGTGGGAGCAGGGGGCTATCAAGAGACCCAGTACTTC
.	11	few	TRBJ1-1	TRBV7-2	CASSLDRVAFF	TGTGCCAGCAGCTTGGATCGTGTAGCTTTCTTT
.	16	.	TRBJ2-4	TRBV18	CASSPGSAGIKNIQYF	TGTGCCAGCTCACCAGGTTCAGCAGGGATCAAAAACATTCAGTACTTC
.	14	many	TRBJ2-3	TRBV29-1	CSVEGRTVTDTQYF	TGCAGCGTTGAAGGGAGGACAGTCACAGATACGCAGTATTTT
.	15	.	TRBJ2-2	TRBV4-3	CASSQDPRITGELFF	TGCGCCAGCAGCCAAGATCCTCGGATTACCGGGGAGCTGTTTTTT
TRBD2	15	few	TRBJ2-3	TRBV18	CASSPSRGGTDTQYF	TGTGCCAGCTCACCTTCTCGGGGGGGAACAGATACGCAGTATTTT
TRBD2	15	few	TRBJ2-5	TRBV5-1	CASSRGAGGLETQYF	TGCGCCAGCAGTCGCGGAGCGGGGGGCCTAGAGACCCAGTACTTC
TRBD2	13	few	TRBJ2-3	TRBV6-4	CASSTSATDTQYF	TGTGCCAGCAGTACTAGCGCGACGGATACGCAGTATTTT